Detailed here is one TCR beta chain. Only a few counts were recorded for this clone. This clone's antigen is unknown. Qualities for individual bases were not recorded, and no much larger clone is one base off. The data were taken from a study of T cell changes during pregnancy in multiple sclerosis (dated by TCRdb to between 2018 and 2021). In terms of the full investigation: In women with multiple sclerosis, the researchers looked at how the T cell repertoire shifted as pregnancy progressed.

The library was built by means of the immunoSEQ multiplex PCR assay. This is the immuneACCESS table as TCRdb keeps it, with only in-frame sequences that have V and J called. A part of the clones is gone; compared with another copy, unresolved V genes explain less than half, and the rest is unexplained. The sample records roughly 50,000 clones, 92% of which are singletons. 0.39% of the sample is held by the ten biggest clonotypes. V sheds 8 bases and J sheds 1 base, leaving 11 bases between their ends. The CDR3 sequence holds 13 residues, the cysteine and phenylalanine included. Only CDR3 DNA remains: 39 bases, in frame from the first base. Per the germline V gene (reference sequence), SEHNR is the CDR1 and FQNEAQ is the CDR2.

The source material was CD4+ T cells from peripheral blood mononuclear cells, sampled after pregnancy. The rearrangement combines TRBV7-9 with TRBJ1-1, with the D gene call left open. The origin of this receptor is a female donor with multiple sclerosis, enrolled in a pregnancy study. Here the CDR3 is given as CASLAPGNTEAFF. The DNA is as follows: TGTGCCAGCCTAGCCCCCGGGAACACTGAAGCTTTCTTT.